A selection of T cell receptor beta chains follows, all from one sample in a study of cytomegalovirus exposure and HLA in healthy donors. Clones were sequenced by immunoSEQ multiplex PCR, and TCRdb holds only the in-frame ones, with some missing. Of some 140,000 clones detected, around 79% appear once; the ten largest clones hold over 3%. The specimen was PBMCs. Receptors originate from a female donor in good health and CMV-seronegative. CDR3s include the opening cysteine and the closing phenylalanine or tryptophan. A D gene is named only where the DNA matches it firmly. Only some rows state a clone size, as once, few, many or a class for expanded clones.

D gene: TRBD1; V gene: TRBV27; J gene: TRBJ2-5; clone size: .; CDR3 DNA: TGTGCCAGCAGCTGCCCCAGGGACAGCGATATAGGTTGGGAGACCCAGTACTTC; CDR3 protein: CASSCPRDSDIGWETQYF
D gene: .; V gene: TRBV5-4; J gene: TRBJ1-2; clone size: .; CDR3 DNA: TGTGCCAGCAGCAGTACAGGGTCTGAAGGCTACACCTTC; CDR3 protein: CASSSTGSEGYTF
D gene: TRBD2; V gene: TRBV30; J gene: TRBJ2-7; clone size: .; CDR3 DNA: TGTGCCTGGAGTGTACTTCGGGGGGACCCCTACGAGCAGTACTTC; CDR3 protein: CAWSVLRGDPYEQYF
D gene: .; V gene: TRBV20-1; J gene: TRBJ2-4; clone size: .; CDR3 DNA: TGCAGTGCGGGAGACCCCGTTCGGTACTTC; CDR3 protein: CSAGDPVRYF
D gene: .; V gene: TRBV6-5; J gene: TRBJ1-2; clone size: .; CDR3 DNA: TGTGCCAGCAGATACTCCCCTTCCCGGGGCTACACCTTC; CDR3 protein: CASRYSPSRGYTF
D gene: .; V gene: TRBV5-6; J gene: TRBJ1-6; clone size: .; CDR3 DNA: TGTGCCAGCAGAGCCCTAGGGGCGAATAATTCACCCCTCCACTTT; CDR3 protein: CASRALGANNSPLHF
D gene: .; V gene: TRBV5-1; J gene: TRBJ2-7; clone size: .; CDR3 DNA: TGCGCCAGCAGCTCCGGAGGGGTCTACGAGCAGTACTTC; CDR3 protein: CASSSGGVYEQYF
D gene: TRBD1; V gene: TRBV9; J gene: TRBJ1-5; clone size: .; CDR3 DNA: TGTGCCAGCAGCGAAACAGGGGAGGAAGACCAGCCCCAGCATTTT; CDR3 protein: CASSETGEEDQPQHF
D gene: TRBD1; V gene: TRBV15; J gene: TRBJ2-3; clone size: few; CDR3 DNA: TGTGCCACCAGCAGAGGACAGGGGTGGACAGATACGCAGTATTTT; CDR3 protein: CATSRGQGWTDTQYF
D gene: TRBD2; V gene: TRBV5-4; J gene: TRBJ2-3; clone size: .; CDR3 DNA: TGTGCCAGCAGCTTGGAAGGACTAGCGGGAGTAGATACGCAGTATTTT; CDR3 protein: CASSLEGLAGVDTQYF
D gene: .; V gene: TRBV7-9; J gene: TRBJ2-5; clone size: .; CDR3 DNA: TGTGCCAGCAGCTTACTAGAGACCCAGTACTTC; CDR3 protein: CASSLLETQYF
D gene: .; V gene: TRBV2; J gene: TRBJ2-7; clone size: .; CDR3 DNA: TGTGCCAGCAGTCGCACTAGCCGAGACTCCTACGAGCAGTACTTC; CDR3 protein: CASSRTSRDSYEQYF
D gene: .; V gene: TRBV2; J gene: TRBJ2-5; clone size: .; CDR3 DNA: TGTGCCAGCAGTGAAGGGAGGTTTGAGACCCAGTACTTC; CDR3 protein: CASSEGRFETQYF
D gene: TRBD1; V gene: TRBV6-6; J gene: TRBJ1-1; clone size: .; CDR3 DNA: TGTGCCAGCAGGGGGGGGACAGGGGTTGGTGAAGCTTTCTTT; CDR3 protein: CASRGGTGVGEAFF
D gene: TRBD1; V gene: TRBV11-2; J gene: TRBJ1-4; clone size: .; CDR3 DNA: TGTGCCAGCAGCTTCGGACAGGGAGCAACTAATGAAAAACTGTTTTTT; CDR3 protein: CASSFGQGATNEKLFF
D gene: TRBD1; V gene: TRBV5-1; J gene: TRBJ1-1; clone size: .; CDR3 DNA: TGCGCCAGCAGGGTCGACAGGGGGAACACTGAAGCTTTCTTT; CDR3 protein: CASRVDRGNTEAFF
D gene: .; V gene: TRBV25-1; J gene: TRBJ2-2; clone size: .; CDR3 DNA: TGTGCCAGCAGTGAAGGCTGGGGCCCGAACACCGGGGAGCTGTTTTTT; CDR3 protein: CASSEGWGPNTGELFF
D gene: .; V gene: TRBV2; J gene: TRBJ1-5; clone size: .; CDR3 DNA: TGTGCCAGCAGTGAAGGGACAGAGTATCAGCCCCAGCATTTT; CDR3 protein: CASSEGTEYQPQHF
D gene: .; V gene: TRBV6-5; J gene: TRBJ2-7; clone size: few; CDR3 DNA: TGTGCCAGCAGTTACCTCGGGGAATACGAGCAGTACTTC; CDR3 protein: CASSYLGEYEQYF
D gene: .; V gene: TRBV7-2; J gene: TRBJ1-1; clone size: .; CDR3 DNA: TGTGCCAGCAGCTGGGGCGTTGAAGCTTTCTTT; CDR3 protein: CASSWGVEAFF
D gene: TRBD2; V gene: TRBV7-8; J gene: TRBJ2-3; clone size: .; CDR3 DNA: TGTGCCAGCAGCGGGACTAGCGTTTTCACAGATACGCAGTATTTT; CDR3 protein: CASSGTSVFTDTQYF
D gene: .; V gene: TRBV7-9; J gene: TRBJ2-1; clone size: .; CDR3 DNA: TGTGCCAGCAGCGTACAGGGACCCTACAATGAGCAGTTCTTC; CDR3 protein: CASSVQGPYNEQFF
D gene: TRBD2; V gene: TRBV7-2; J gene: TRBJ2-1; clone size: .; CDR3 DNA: TGTGCCAGCAGCGTGGGACTAGCGTTAGGTGAGCAGTTCTTC; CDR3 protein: CASSVGLALGEQFF
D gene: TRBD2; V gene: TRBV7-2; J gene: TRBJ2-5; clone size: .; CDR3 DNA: TGTGCCAGCAGCCAAAGACTAGCGGAAAGGGGCGAGACCCAGTACTTC; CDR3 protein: CASSQRLAERGETQYF
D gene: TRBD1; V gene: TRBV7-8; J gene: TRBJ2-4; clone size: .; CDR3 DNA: TGTGCCAGCAGCTTGGACAGGGGACTAGCCAAAAACATTCAGTACTTC; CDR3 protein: CASSLDRGLAKNIQYF
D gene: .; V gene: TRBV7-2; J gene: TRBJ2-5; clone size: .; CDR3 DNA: TGTGCCAGCAGCAGGACCGGCGGGTTCGGGGAGACCCAGTACTTC; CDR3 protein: CASSRTGGFGETQYF
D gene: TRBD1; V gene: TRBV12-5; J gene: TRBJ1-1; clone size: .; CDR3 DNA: TGTGCTAGTGGTTCGGGACAGTGGAACACTGAAGCTTTCTTT; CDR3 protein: CASGSGQWNTEAFF
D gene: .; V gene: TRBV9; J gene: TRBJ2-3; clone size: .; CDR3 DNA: TGTGCCAGCAGCGTTCCGGGGGTGGATACGCAGTATTTT; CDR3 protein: CASSVPGVDTQYF
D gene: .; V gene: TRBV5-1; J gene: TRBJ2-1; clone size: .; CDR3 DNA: TGCGCCAGCAGCTTAGGACAGTACAATGAGCAGTTCTTC; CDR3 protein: CASSLGQYNEQFF
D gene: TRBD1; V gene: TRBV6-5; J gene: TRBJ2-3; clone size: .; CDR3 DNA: TGTGCCAGCAGTTACATCAGGGGGCCTAGCACAGATACGCAGTATTTT; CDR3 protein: CASSYIRGPSTDTQYF
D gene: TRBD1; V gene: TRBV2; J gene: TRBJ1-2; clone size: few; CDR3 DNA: TGTGCCAGCTGGGGACAGGGCTATGGCTACACCTTC; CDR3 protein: CASWGQGYGYTF
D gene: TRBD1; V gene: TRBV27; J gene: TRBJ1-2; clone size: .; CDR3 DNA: TGTGCCAGCAGTCCCCGGACAGGGGGGGCCTATGGCTACACCTTC; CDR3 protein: CASSPRTGGAYGYTF